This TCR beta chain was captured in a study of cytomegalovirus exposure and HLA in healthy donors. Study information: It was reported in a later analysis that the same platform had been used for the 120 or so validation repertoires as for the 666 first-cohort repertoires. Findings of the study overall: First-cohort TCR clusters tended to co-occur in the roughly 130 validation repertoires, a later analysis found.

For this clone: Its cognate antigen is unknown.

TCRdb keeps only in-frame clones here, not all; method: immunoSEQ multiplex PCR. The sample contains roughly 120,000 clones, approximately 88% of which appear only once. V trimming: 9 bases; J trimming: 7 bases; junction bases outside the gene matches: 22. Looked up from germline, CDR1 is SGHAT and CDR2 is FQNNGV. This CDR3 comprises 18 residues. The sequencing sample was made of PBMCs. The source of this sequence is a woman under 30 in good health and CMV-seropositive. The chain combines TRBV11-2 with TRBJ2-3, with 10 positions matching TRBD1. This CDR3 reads CASGGTGDLAGRRNTQYF. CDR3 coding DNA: TGTGCCAGTGGGGGGACAGGGGATCTAGCGGGCCGGCGGAATACGCAGTATTTT.